A single sample gave rise to the 29 T cell receptor beta chains below, sequenced in a study of Graves' ophthalmopathy and Graves' hyperthyroidism. RNA transcripts were the source from which TCR beta CDR3 regions were amplified. Second-round multiplex PCR came after first-round RT-PCR with HTBI primers. TCRdb re-called the multiplex PCR reads through MiXCR, storing one row per CDR3 protein. The sample contains 680,000 or so distinct CDR3 sequences, about 24% of which appear only once. The source material was peripheral blood. The receptor set was obtained from a woman younger than 35 with stable Graves' hyperthyroidism. Some clones in this sample may be carry-over from other donors' samples.

There are a few counts of this clonotype. This sequence joins TRBV7-9 and TRBJ2-5, with D unclear. V lost 5 bases and J lost 11, with 21 bases in between. The CDR3 is 14 residues long. Germline V gene lookup returns CDR1 SEHNR and CDR2 FQNEAQ (reference sequence). The CDR3 bases are TGTGCCAGCAGCCAGGCGCGGAGCTCTTTGGGGCAGTACTTC. Amino acid sequence: CASSQARSSLGQYF.

In DNA, the CDR3 is TGTGCCAGCAGGAGGACAGGGGGGGACGCTGAAGCTTTCTTT. Translating gives CASRRTGGDAEAFF. The rearrangement joins TRBV12-3 or TRBV12-4 to TRBJ1-1; TRBD1 agrees at 10 bases. This CDR3 region has 14 residues. The V segment lost 6 bases and the J segment 6 bases; nucleotides outside the gene matches: 7.

This clonotype has at least ten counts. The chain joins TRBV5-6 to TRBJ2-7; tentatively, D is TRBD1 or TRBD2 (5 bases each). Per the germline V gene, CDR1 is SGHDT and CDR2 is YYEEEE. V shed 4 bases and J shed 1 base, with 18 bases lying between them. This CDR3 comprises 16 residues. This CDR3 is CASSHQGTGFSYEQYF. For the CDR3, the DNA is TGTGCCAGCAGCCATCAAGGGACGGGATTTTCCTACGAGCAGTACTTC.

V and J are TRBV12-3 or TRBV12-4 and TRBJ1-1; D unresolved. Trimming pared 0 bases from V and 3 bases from J, leaving 11 bases between. This CDR3 comprises 15 residues. In nucleotides, the CDR3 is TGTGCCAGCAGTTTAGCAGATAATCCACACACTGAAGCTTTCTTT. It is translated as CASSLADNPHTEAFF.

This clonotype was counted only a few times. The rearrangement links TRBV6-5 to TRBJ2-7, with D unclear. Trimming removed 2 bases at V and 5 bases at J, with 10 bases between. CDR1 and CDR2 from the germline V gene are MNHEY and SVGAGI. This CDR3 has 13 residues. The DNA for the CDR3 is TGTGCCAGCAGTTACGTCACCACCGACGAGCAGTACTTC. The encoded protein is CASSYVTTDEQYF.

This clonotype was observed at least ten times. The V and J genes are TRBV6-5 and TRBJ2-7, with D possibly being TRBD1 or TRBD2 (5 bases each). This CDR3 comprises 17 residues. Germline lookup yields CDR1 MNHEY and CDR2 SVGAGI. V lost 0 bases to trimming and J lost 0 bases, with 15 bases between them. The CDR3 DNA is TGTGCCAGCAGTTACTCTCGAGGGACGGAGAACTCCTACGAGCAGTACTTC. It yields the protein CASSYSRGTENSYEQYF.

There are many counts of this clonotype. V gene TRBV6-5 combines with J gene TRBJ1-1; 10 bases agree with TRBD1. Germline CDR1 is MNHEY and CDR2 is SVGAGI. The CDR3 is 16 residues long. J gave up 1 base and V 2 bases, and 4 bases lay outside the gene matches. CDR3 coding DNA: TGTGCCAGCAGTTACGGGGGACAGGGGAGGAACACTGAAGCTTTCTTT. Its protein product is CASSYGGQGRNTEAFF.

This clonotype was observed at least ten times. The chain couples TRBV12-3 or TRBV12-4 to TRBJ1-2; weak D call: TRBD1 (5 bases). Deletions cut 3 bases from V and 8 bases from J, with 13 bases between. The CDR3 runs 13 residues. CDR3 sequence: CASSFDRYRGYTF. The CDR3 DNA sequence: TGTGCCAGCAGTTTCGACAGATACAGGGGCTACACCTTC.

V gene TRBV7-8 combines with J gene TRBJ1-2; the D is unclear. CDR3 length: 15 amino acids. Germline V gene lookup returns CDR1 SGHVS and CDR2 FQNEAQ. The V end was cut by 7 bases, the J end by 8 bases, with 23 bases between. As DNA, the CDR3 is TGTGCCAGCACCATTGGCCCGGCCGCGGAGAGGGGCTACACCTTC. This gives the protein CASTIGPAAERGYTF.

This clonotype was seen ten or more times. The CDR3 DNA follows: TGTGCCAGCAGTGCGGGGACTCCTTCACCCCTCCACTTT. Translation: CASSAGTPSPLHF. This sequence joins TRBV12-3 or TRBV12-4 and TRBJ1-6, with D possibly TRBD1 on 5 matching bases. Trimming left V 5 bases short and J 9 bases short, with 11 bases between. The CDR3 has 13 residues.

There are many counts of this clonotype. This sequence joins TRBV12-3 or TRBV12-4 and TRBJ1-2; D remains unclear. CDR3 size: 12 residues. V lost 5 bases and J 3 bases, leaving 7 bases between the germline ends. The CDR3 loop is CASSQEYYGYTF. As DNA, the CDR3 is TGTGCCAGCAGTCAGGAGTACTATGGCTACACCTTC.

This clonotype was seen at least ten times. The chain is built from TRBV28 and TRBJ1-1; D ambiguous. The CDR3 is 13 amino acids. V lost 3 bases and J lost 1, with 6 bases in between. Germline V gene sequence: CDR1 MDHEN, CDR2 SYDVKM. The CDR3 protein is CASSFGRNTEAFF. The DNA of the CDR3 is TGTGCCAGCAGTTTCGGGAGGAACACTGAAGCTTTCTTT.

This chain connects TRBV12-3 or TRBV12-4 to TRBJ2-7; the match to TRBD1 covers 9 bases. V lost 3 bases to trimming and J lost 4 bases; unmatched junction nucleotides: 16. The CDR3 length is 18 residues. The CDR3 sequence is CASSFQGGSTGGSYEQYF. In DNA form, the CDR3 reads TGTGCCAGCAGTTTCCAAGGAGGGTCCACAGGGGGCTCTTACGAGCAGTACTTC.

This clonotype came up many times. The chain couples TRBV12-3 or TRBV12-4 to TRBJ2-7; D unclear. There are 13 residues in the CDR3. V dropped 3 bases and J dropped 6 bases, with 12 bases sitting between them. The CDR3 loop is CASSFRPSGEQYF. The DNA for the CDR3 is TGTGCCAGCAGTTTTAGGCCGTCCGGCGAGCAGTACTTC.

This clonotype was seen ten or more times. This chain links TRBV2 with TRBJ2-5; D call uncertain. Trimming pared 4 bases from V and 5 bases from J, leaving 5 bases between. This CDR3 contains 11 residues. Germline V gives CDR1 SNHLY, CDR2 FYNNEI. CDR3 coding DNA: TGTGCCAGCAGTGGTTGGGAGACCCAGTACTTC. Protein: CASSGWETQYF.

The chain recombines TRBV28 with TRBJ2-7; D unresolved. The CDR3 is made up of 12 amino acids. In germline, CDR1 is MDHEN, CDR2 SYDVKM. V was shortened by 7 bases and J by 0 bases, with 7 bases between the two germline ends. In nucleotides, the CDR3 is TGTGCCAGCATGGGCATCTCCTACGAGCAGTACTTC. It yields the protein CASMGISYEQYF.

The J gene is TRBJ1-2, the V gene TRBV10-1; D perhaps matches TRBD1 (5 bases). V lost 2 bases and J 1 base, leaving 11 bases between the germline ends. Germline CDR1 WNHNN, CDR2 SYGVQD (reference sequence). The CDR3 is 15 residues long. Written as DNA, the CDR3 is TGCGCCAGCAGTGAGACGCAGGGCCTTAACTATGGCTACACCTTC. This sequence encodes CASSETQGLNYGYTF.

This clonotype was observed at least ten times. This sequence joins TRBV19 and TRBJ2-5, with a weak D call TRBD2 (7 bases). Germline CDR1 reads LNHDA; CDR2 reads SQIVND (reference sequence). With 1 base removed from V and 4 bases from J, the gap between germline ends came to 16 bases. CDR3 length: 16 residues. CDR3 region: CASSIGRGGSGETQYF. The CDR3 DNA reads TGTGCCAGTAGTATAGGGAGGGGGGGCTCGGGAGAGACCCAGTACTTC.

This clonotype has just a few counts. The J gene is TRBJ2-7, the V gene TRBV11-2; D may be TRBD1 or TRBD2 (5 bases each). From germline, CDR1 is SGHAT and CDR2 FQNNGV. The V gene lost 0 bases and the J gene lost 2 bases, with 11 bases spanning the gap. The length of the CDR3 is 15 residues. CDR3 residues: CASSLEPGPPYEQYF. CDR3 DNA sequence: TGTGCCAGCAGCTTAGAACCGGGACCTCCCTACGAGCAGTACTTC.

The chain links TRBV6-1 to TRBJ2-7, with a possible D match to TRBD2 (6 bases). The CDR3 is made up of 12 amino acids. The germline CDR1 and CDR2 sequences are MNHNS and SASEGT. Trimming stripped 2 bases from V and 9 bases from J, with 11 bases between. In DNA form, the CDR3 reads TGTGCCAGCAGTGAAATGGGAGCGGGGCAGTACTTC. It encodes CASSEMGAGQYF.

This clonotype was found many times. The chain combines TRBV20-1 with TRBJ2-7; D gene ambiguous. Germline assignment: CDR1 DFQATT and CDR2 SNEGSKA (reference sequence). The CDR3 loop spans 14 amino acids. V lost 0 bases to trimming and J lost 2 bases, with 11 bases between them. The DNA for the CDR3 is TGCAGTGCTAGAGAGGTTAGGAGCGCCTACGAGCAGTACTTC. This sequence encodes CSAREVRSAYEQYF.

This chain uses TRBV29-1 with TRBJ1-2; 10 nucleotides agree with TRBD1. The ends lost 3 bases at V and 6 bases at J; junction bases unmatched: 10. CDR3 length: 15 amino acids. Germline values: CDR1 SQVTM, CDR2 ANQGSEA. Here the CDR3 DNA reads TGCAGCGTTGAGGGGGACAGGGGAATCGTTGATGGCTACACCTTC. Its translation: CSVEGDRGIVDGYTF.

This clonotype occurred many times. This sequence joins TRBV20-1 and TRBJ2-5; D is perhaps TRBD2 (5 bases). CDR3 length equals 15 residues. Per the germline V gene, CDR1 is DFQATT and CDR2 is SNEGSKA (reference sequence). V was pared by 1 base and J by 5 bases, with 17 bases between. The CDR3 DNA reads TGCAGTGCTAGAGTTATAAGCGAGGGTCGTGAGACCCAGTACTTC. Translating gives CSARVISEGRETQYF.

The table lists this clonotype with many counts. V usage is TRBV6-5 and J usage is TRBJ1-1; a possible D gene is TRBD1 (6 bases). The germline V gene has CDR1 MNHEY and CDR2 SVGAGI. The CDR3 has 15 residues. V was cut by 2 bases and J by 5 bases, with 15 bases left in between. The CDR3 sequence is CASSYGEQGRTEAFF. The DNA for the CDR3 is TGTGCCAGCAGTTACGGGGAACAGGGAAGGACTGAAGCTTTCTTT.

This clonotype was seen many times. This rearrangement joins TRBV28 to TRBJ1-1; perhaps TRBD1 as D (5 bases). CDR3 length: 17 residues. Germline assignment: CDR1 MDHEN and CDR2 SYDVKM. Trimming shortened V by 2 bases and J by 9 bases, and 25 bases separated the two germline ends. The CDR3 spells CASSLLPGGGFLFKAFF. CDR3 nucleotides: TGTGCCAGCAGTTTACTGCCTGGGGGTGGGTTTCTGTTTAAAGCTTTCTTT. Variable domain in full (rest from reference TRBV28 and TRBJ1-1): DVKVTQSSRYLVKRTGEKVFLECVQDMDHENMFWYRQDPGLGLRLIYFSYDVKMKEKGDIPEGYSVSREKKERFSLILESASTNQTSMYLCASSLLPGGGFLFKAFFGQGTRLTVV.

The J gene is TRBJ1-1, the V gene TRBV5-4; the D gene is possibly TRBD1 (5 bases). Germline values: CDR1 SGHNT, CDR2 YYREEE (reference sequence). The CDR3 is 15 amino acids. V was shortened by 1 base and J by 2 bases, with 12 bases between the two germline ends. The CDR3 bases are TGTGCCAGCAGCTTGCCAGGGACCTCCAACACTGAAGCTTTCTTT. Protein sequence: CASSLPGTSNTEAFF. The whole variable domain, filled in from reference TRBV5-4 and TRBJ1-1, reads ETGVTQSPTHLIKTRGQQVTLRCSSQSGHNTVSWYQQALGQGPQFIFQYYREEENGRGNFPPRFSGLQFPNYSSELNVNALELDDSALYLCASSLPGTSNTEAFFGQGTRLTVV.

Turning to this clonotype: This may stem from a read error, because a much larger clone lies one nucleotide away. Likely a read error: the CDR3 ends without its conserved phenylalanine or tryptophan. The chain has TRBV29-1 and TRBJ1-1; D unresolved. V lost 4 bases and J 3 bases, leaving 6 bases between the germline ends. Germline CDR1 reads SQVTM; CDR2 reads ANQGSEA. The CDR3 has 11 amino acids. In DNA form, the CDR3 reads TGCAGCGTTGTTATGGACACTGAAGCTTTCGTT. Translating gives CSVVMDTEAFV.

There are many counts of this clonotype. J is TRBJ2-7 and V is TRBV30, with TRBD1 matching over 9 bases. Germline assignment: CDR1 GTSNPN and CDR2 SVGIG (reference sequence). The J segment lost 6 bases and the V segment lost 4 bases, leaving 10 bases of the junction unmatched. This CDR3 comprises 14 residues. The CDR3 region has the DNA TGTGCCTGGAACGCCGGGACAGGGAACCGCGAGCAGTACTTC. It translates to CAWNAGTGNREQYF.

There are many counts of this clonotype. This chain connects TRBV30 to TRBJ1-1; D not resolved. Per germline, CDR1 GTSNPN and CDR2 SVGIG (reference sequence). The germline V and J ends were trimmed by 3 bases and 1 base, with 12 bases remaining between them. This CDR3 contains 14 residues. Here the CDR3 DNA reads TGTGCCTGGAGGACTGGACGGACGAACACTGAAGCTTTCTTT. This gives the protein CAWRTGRTNTEAFF.